This TCR beta chain was retrieved from a study of metastatic and nonmetastatic thyroid tumors. General study results and limits: Within blood and tumor, benign nodules reportedly had significantly lower TCR beta diversity than malignant thyroid tumors did.

This clone occurred many times. Its antigen is not known. The V end lost 3 bases, the J end lost 0 bases, and 10 bases lay between the germline ends. The CDR3 covers 15 residues. Germline V gives CDR1 SGDLS, CDR2 YYNGEE. Not a single patient had been given any form of treatment at any point before undergoing thyroid surgery. MiXCR was used by TCRdb to re-call the PCR reads. The sample includes 30,000 to 35,000 clones, 25% to 35% of them seen just once. The specimen sequenced was blood. The chain joins TRBV9 to TRBJ1-3; no reliable D call. The receptor comes from a female donor with papillary thyroid cancer or a benign thyroid nodule (not recorded which). Some clones in this sample may be carry-over from other donors' samples. CDR3 nucleotide sequence: TGTGCCAGCAGCGGGAACATTCCCTCTGGAAACACCATATATTTT. Translating it yields CASSGNIPSGNTIYF.